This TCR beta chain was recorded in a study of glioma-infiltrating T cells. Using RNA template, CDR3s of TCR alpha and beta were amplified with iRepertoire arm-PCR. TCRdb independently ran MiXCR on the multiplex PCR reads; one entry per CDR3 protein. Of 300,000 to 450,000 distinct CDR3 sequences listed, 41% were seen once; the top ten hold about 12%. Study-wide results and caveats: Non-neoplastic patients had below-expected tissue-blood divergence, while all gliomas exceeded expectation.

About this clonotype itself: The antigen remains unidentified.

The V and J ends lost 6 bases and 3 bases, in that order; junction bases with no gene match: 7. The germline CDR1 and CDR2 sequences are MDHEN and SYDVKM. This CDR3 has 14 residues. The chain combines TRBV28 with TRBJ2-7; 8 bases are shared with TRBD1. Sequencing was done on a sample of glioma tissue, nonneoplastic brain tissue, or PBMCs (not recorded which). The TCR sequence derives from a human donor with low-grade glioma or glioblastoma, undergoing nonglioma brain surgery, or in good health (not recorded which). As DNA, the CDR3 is TGTGCCAGCAGCCCGGGACAGGCCCACTACGAGCAGTACTTC. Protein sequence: CASSPGQAHYEQYF.